The entry below describes one TCR beta chain. Its antigen is still unknown. The CDR3 end is not reached by the read, which stops 3 residues before it; the germline J gene fills it in. This sample is drawn from a study of T cells in women clearing cervical HPV infection. Whole-study findings and limits: CIN3+ cases had significantly higher TCR richness than controls; evenness did not differ.

Measured with immunoSEQ multiplex PCR; TCRdb has only the in-frame clones, and not every one. Its listing shows about 17,000 clones. V lost 0 bases, J lost 2 bases, and 8 bases lay in between. Germline V gene data show CDR1 as SGHDT and CDR2 as YYEEEE. The CDR3 extends over 14 amino acids. The sequencing input was blood buffy coat. The clonotype comes from a woman between 18 and 75 years old with a cervical HPV16 infection that either progressed to CIN3+ or cleared (not recorded which). The V and J genes are TRBV5-6 and TRBJ1-2; D perhaps matches TRBD1 (6 bases). The covered CDR3 bases are TGTGCCAGCAGCTTGGGCGGGGGCAACTATGGC. It translates to CASSLGGGNYG. The full CDR3 is CASSLGGGNYGYTF.